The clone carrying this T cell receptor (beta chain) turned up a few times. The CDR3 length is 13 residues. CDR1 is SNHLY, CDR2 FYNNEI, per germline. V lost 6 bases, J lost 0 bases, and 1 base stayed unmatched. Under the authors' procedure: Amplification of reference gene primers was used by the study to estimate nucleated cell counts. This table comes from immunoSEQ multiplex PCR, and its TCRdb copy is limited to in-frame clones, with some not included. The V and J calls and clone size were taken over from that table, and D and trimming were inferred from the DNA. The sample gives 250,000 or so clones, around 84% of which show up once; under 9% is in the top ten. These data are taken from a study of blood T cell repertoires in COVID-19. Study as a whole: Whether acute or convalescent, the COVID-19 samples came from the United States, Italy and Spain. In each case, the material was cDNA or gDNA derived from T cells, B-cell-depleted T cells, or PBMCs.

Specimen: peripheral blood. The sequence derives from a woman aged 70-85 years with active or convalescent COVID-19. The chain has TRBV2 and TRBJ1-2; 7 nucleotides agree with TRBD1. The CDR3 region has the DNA TGTGCCAGCAGGGGGACAGCTAACTATGGCTACACCTTC. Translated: CASRGTANYGYTF. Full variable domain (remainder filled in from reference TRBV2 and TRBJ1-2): EPEVTQTPSHQVTQMGQEVILRCVPISNHLYFYWYRQILGQKVEFLVSFYNNEISEKSEIFDDQFSVERPDGSNFTLKIRSTKLEDSAMYFCASRGTANYGYTFGSGTRLTVV.